This passage covers 25 T cell receptor beta chains from one sample sequenced in a study of cytomegalovirus exposure and HLA in healthy donors. PCR used 60 Vbeta primers and 13 Jbeta primers. The data were produced by immunoSEQ multiplex PCR, yet TCRdb's version contains in-frame clones alone and is incomplete. The sample shows over 130,000 clones, around 80% of them seen only once. The sample was PBMCs. The receptors were gathered from a female donor in good health and CMV-seronegative.

This chain uses TRBV2 with TRBJ2-7, with 10 positions matching TRBD2. The trim removed 7 bases at V and 2 bases at J, leaving 11 bases unmatched. There are 16 residues in the CDR3. Germline CDR1 SNHLY, CDR2 FYNNEI. The CDR3 spells CASNVASGSLAYEQYF. CDR3 in DNA: TGTGCCAGCAACGTAGCTAGCGGGAGCCTTGCCTACGAGCAGTACTTC.

The CDR3 reads CSVVTGTGSGEQYF. The CDR3 bases are TGCAGCGTTGTCACCGGGACAGGATCAGGCGAGCAGTACTTC. This chain uses TRBV29-1 with TRBJ2-7; 8 bases are shared with TRBD1. The CDR3 runs 14 residues. V shed 4 bases and J 6 bases; nucleotides not matched to a gene: 11. Germline assignment: CDR1 SQVTM and CDR2 ANQGSEA.

The CDR3 DNA reads TGTGCCAGCAGTTATGGACTAGCGGATTACAATGAGCAGTTCTTC. Translation: CASSYGLADYNEQFF. The rearrangement joins TRBV6-4 to TRBJ2-1, with 10 bases matching TRBD2. Trimming at V came to 5 bases and at J to 4 bases, leaving 5 bases not matched to a gene. Germline V lookup: CDR1 MRHNA, CDR2 SNTAGT. The CDR3 loop spans 15 amino acids.

The chain recombines TRBV5-4 with TRBJ1-2, with unresolved D. The CDR3 sequence is 14 residues long. V lost 0 bases, J lost 4 bases, and 10 bases lay in between. CDR1 SGHNT and CDR2 YYREEE come from the germline V gene (reference sequence). The DNA for the CDR3 is TGTGCCAGCAGCTTGGTCGGGGTTGGCTATGGCTACACCTTC. Protein sequence: CASSLVGVGYGYTF. The full variable domain, completed using reference TRBV5-4 and TRBJ1-2, is ETGVTQSPTHLIKTRGQQVTLRCSSQSGHNTVSWYQQALGQGPQFIFQYYREEENGRGNFPPRFSGLQFPNYSSELNVNALELDDSALYLCASSLVGVGYGYTFGSGTRLTVV.

The chain is built from TRBV30 and TRBJ1-1; TRBD1 aligns across 10 bases. Germline V lookup: CDR1 GTSNPN, CDR2 SVGIG (reference sequence). The CDR3 runs 16 residues. With 0 bases clipped from V and 0 bases from J, the junction kept 4 bases outside the gene matches. The CDR3 protein is CAWSVRQGALNTEAFF. In nucleotides, the CDR3 is TGTGCCTGGAGTGTTCGACAGGGGGCTTTGAACACTGAAGCTTTCTTT.

The gene calls are TRBV28 and TRBJ2-5; D unclear. The V and J ends lost 5 bases and 5 bases respectively, with 9 bases between them. The length of the CDR3 is 12 residues. CDR1 is MDHEN, CDR2 SYDVKM, per germline. CDR3 coding DNA: TGTGCCAGCAGTACTAACCTTGAGACCCAGTACTTC. This encodes CASSTNLETQYF.

This clone was detected only a few times. The chain employs TRBV27 and TRBJ2-7; TRBD2 matches 9 bases. The CDR3 has 16 residues. The junction had 10 bases not matched to a gene; V was cut back by 5 bases and J by 2 bases. CDR1 is MNHEY, CDR2 SMNVEV, per germline (reference sequence). The CDR3 region has the DNA TGTGCCAGCAGTCCGCAACTAGCGGGCATTGCCTACGAGCAGTACTTC. Translated: CASSPQLAGIAYEQYF.

This clone was recorded a few times. The chain links TRBV6-1 to TRBJ2-5, with 7 bases fitting TRBD1. The J call may be wrong; the DNA end is better matched by TRBJ2-7. Germline lookup yields CDR1 MNHNS and CDR2 SASEGT. The CDR3 length is 15 residues. Written as DNA, the CDR3 is TGTGCCAGCAGTGGACAGGGTGGGGCCGTGGACGAGCAGTACTTC. Protein product: CASSGQGGAVDEQYF.

This clone was seen only once. This sequence joins TRBV29-1 and TRBJ1-5; possible D gene TRBD1, 6 bases. V lost 5 bases and J lost 4, with 12 bases in between. Germline CDR1 is SQVTM and CDR2 is ANQGSEA. The CDR3 spans 13 residues. The CDR3 bases are TGCAGCGTTCGGGGGGCTGGGAATCAGCCCCAGCATTTT. As protein: CSVRGAGNQPQHF.

The chain carries TRBV2 and TRBJ1-2; no reliable D call. Germline-derived CDR1 and CDR2 are SNHLY and FYNNEI. This CDR3 comprises 14 residues. Trimming removed 1 base at V and 3 bases at J, with 9 bases between. The CDR3 coding sequence is TGTGCCAGCAGTGAAGAGGTAGAGGACTATGGCTACACCTTC. This gives the protein CASSEEVEDYGYTF.

This clone has only a few counts. The chain joins TRBV28 to TRBJ2-7; 12 bases are a match to TRBD1. Per the germline V gene, CDR1 is MDHEN and CDR2 is SYDVKM. This CDR3 has 16 amino acids. V dropped 5 bases and J dropped 4; count of bases not matched to a gene: 9. CDR3 sequence: CASSILPGQGAYEQYF. The CDR3 coding sequence is TGTGCCAGCAGTATCCTACCGGGACAGGGGGCATACGAGCAGTACTTC.

This clone was seen just once. V usage is TRBV5-1 and J usage is TRBJ2-3, with 8 bases identical to TRBD2. The germline gives CDR1 SGHRS, CDR2 YFSETQ. CDR3 size: 14 residues. With V trimmed by 4 bases and J by 4 bases, 5 bases remained unmatched. For the CDR3, the DNA is TGCGCCAGCAGCCAAGCGGGAGTCCCAGATACGCAGTATTTT. Protein sequence: CASSQAGVPDTQYF.

CDR3 in amino acids: CSVSRDRGAETQYF. CDR3 in DNA: TGCAGCGTGAGCCGGGACAGGGGGGCAGAGACCCAGTACTTC. The chain has TRBV29-1 and TRBJ2-5; TRBD1 agrees at 11 bases. This CDR3 region has 14 residues. CDR1 is SQVTM, CDR2 ANQGSEA, per germline. The ends lost 6 bases at V and 4 bases at J; junction bases unmatched: 7.

V and J are TRBV4-2 and TRBJ1-4; D uncertain. V was pared by 2 bases and J by 0 bases, with 16 bases between. Germline assignment: CDR1 LGHNA and CDR2 YNFKEQ. The CDR3 has 18 amino acids. CDR3 in amino acids: CASSQNTGQRTTNEKLFF. The CDR3 DNA follows: TGTGCCAGCAGCCAAAATACTGGGCAGCGGACAACTAATGAAAAACTGTTTTTT.

The CDR3 DNA follows: TGTGCCAGCAGTAACGGGTGGGGGGGAGGGACTGAAGCTTTCTTT. This codes for CASSNGWGGGTEAFF. The gene calls are TRBV6-5 and TRBJ1-1, with D possibly TRBD1 on 5 matching bases. The CDR3 contains 15 residues. CDR1 is MNHEY, CDR2 SVGAGI, per germline. V was trimmed by 5 bases and J by 5 bases, leaving 18 bases between them.

This rearrangement joins TRBV7-7 to TRBJ2-5; D gene unclear. V was trimmed by 2 bases and J by 1 base, leaving 5 bases between them. The length of the CDR3 is 13 residues. Looked up from germline, CDR1 is SSHAT and CDR2 is FNYEAQ (reference sequence). Here the CDR3 reads CASSLNTQETQYF. In DNA, the CDR3 is TGTGCCAGCAGCTTAAACACCCAAGAGACCCAGTACTTC. Using reference TRBV7-7 and TRBJ2-5 for the parts outside the CDR3, the full variable domain is GAGVSQSPRYKVTKRGQDVTLRCDPISSHATLYWYQQALGQGPEFLTYFNYEAQPDKSGLPSDRFSAERPEGSISTLTIQRTEQRDSAMYRCASSLNTQETQYFGPGTRLLVL.

The chain has TRBV11-2 and TRBJ2-3; a possible D gene is TRBD2 (6 bases). V lost 4 bases to trimming and J lost 2 bases, with 13 bases between them. Germline V gene lookup returns CDR1 SGHAT and CDR2 FQNNGV. There are 15 residues in the CDR3. Here the CDR3 reads CASSSISGATDTQYF. The CDR3 nucleotides are TGTGCCAGCAGCTCTATTAGCGGAGCCACAGATACGCAGTATTTT.

This clone was seen only a few times. The rearrangement joins TRBV6-1 to TRBJ2-6; the D gene is possibly TRBD1 (6 bases). V lost 6 bases to trimming and J lost 1 base, with 10 bases between them. CDR3 length: 15 residues. Germline assignment: CDR1 MNHNS and CDR2 SASEGT. CDR3 nucleotides: TGTGCCAGCAGCACAGGGATTTCTGGGGCCAACGTCCTGACTTTC. Its translation is CASSTGISGANVLTF.

The V gene is TRBV4-1, the J gene TRBJ2-5; no firm D call. This CDR3 region has 16 residues. Trimming took off 0 bases at V and 4 bases at J, with 15 bases between the two ends. Germline CDR1 is MGHRA and CDR2 is YSYEKL. The CDR3: CASSQDQEADGETQYF. The CDR3 DNA reads TGCGCCAGCAGCCAAGATCAGGAAGCCGATGGAGAGACCCAGTACTTC.

This clone is a singleton in its sample. The rearrangement uses TRBV28 and TRBJ1-2; D might be TRBD1 (5 bases). Per the germline V gene, CDR1 is MDHEN and CDR2 is SYDVKM. V lost 6 bases and J lost 0, with 14 bases in between. This CDR3 has 15 amino acids. CDR3 nucleotides: TGTGCCAGCAGGACCGGACAACTCCCTAACTATGGCTACACCTTC. Its protein product is CASRTGQLPNYGYTF.

The chain employs TRBV5-6 and TRBJ2-3; 7 nucleotides line up with TRBD1. Per germline, CDR1 SGHDT and CDR2 YYEEEE. The CDR3 consists of 15 residues. V trimming: 4 bases; J trimming: 5 bases; junction bases outside the gene matches: 10. CDR3 residues: CASSAQGVGRDTQYF. The CDR3 DNA reads as TGTGCCAGCAGCGCCCAGGGGGTTGGCAGAGATACGCAGTATTTT.

The chain recombines TRBV4-1 with TRBJ2-7; tentatively, D is TRBD1 (6 bases). This CDR3 spans 15 amino acids. V was clipped by 0 bases and J by 3 bases, with 12 bases between them. Germline CDR1 is MGHRA and CDR2 is YSYEKL. The CDR3 sequence is CASSQDPGDLYEQYF. The CDR3 DNA follows: TGCGCCAGCAGCCAAGATCCAGGGGACCTCTACGAGCAGTACTTC.

V and J are TRBV5-4 and TRBJ2-1, with TRBD2 matching over 12 bases. After removal of 1 base from V and 8 bases from J, the junction contained 10 bases not matched to a gene. The CDR3 loop spans 17 amino acids. The germline gives CDR1 SGHNT, CDR2 YYREEE (reference sequence). CDR3 nucleotides: TGTGCCAGCAGCTTGAGAAGGGCTAGCGGGAGGGCTGATGAGCAGTTCTTC. It encodes CASSLRRASGRADEQFF.

The rearrangement uses TRBV28 and TRBJ2-2; D uncertain. V lost 5 bases, J lost 10 bases, and 8 bases lay in between. The CDR3 runs 11 residues. Germline assignment: CDR1 MDHEN and CDR2 SYDVKM. For the CDR3, the DNA is TGTGCCAGCAGTAGCCCCGAGGAGCTGTTTTTT. This translates into CASSSPEELFF.

V is TRBV29-1 and J is TRBJ2-7; 7 bases are a match to TRBD2. The CDR3 extends over 13 amino acids. Germline loops: CDR1 SQVTM, CDR2 ANQGSEA. Unmatched junction bases numbered 7, after V lost 4 bases and J lost 4 bases. The CDR3: CSVVFRRGYEQYF. The CDR3 region has the DNA TGCAGCGTTGTCTTCCGGCGGGGGTACGAGCAGTACTTC.